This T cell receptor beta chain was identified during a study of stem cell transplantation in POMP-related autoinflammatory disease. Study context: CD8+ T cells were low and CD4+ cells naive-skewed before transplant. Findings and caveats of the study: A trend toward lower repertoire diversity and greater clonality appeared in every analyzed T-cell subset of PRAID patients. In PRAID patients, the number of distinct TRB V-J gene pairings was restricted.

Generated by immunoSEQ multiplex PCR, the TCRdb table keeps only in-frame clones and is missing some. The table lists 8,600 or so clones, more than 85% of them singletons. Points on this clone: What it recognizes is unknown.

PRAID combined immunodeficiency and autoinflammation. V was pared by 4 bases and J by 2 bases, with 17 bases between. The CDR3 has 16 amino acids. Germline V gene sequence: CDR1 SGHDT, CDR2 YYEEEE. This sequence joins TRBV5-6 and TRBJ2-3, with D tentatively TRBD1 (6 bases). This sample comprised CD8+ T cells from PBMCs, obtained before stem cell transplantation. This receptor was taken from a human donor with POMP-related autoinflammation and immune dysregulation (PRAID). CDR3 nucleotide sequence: TGTGCCAGCAGCCCCGCGGACAGAGCAATCACAGATACGCAGTATTTT. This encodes CASSPADRAITDTQYF.